This entry concerns a single T cell receptor beta chain. In germline, CDR1 is SNHLY, CDR2 FYNNEI. CDR3 size: 15 residues. Unmatched junction bases numbered 1, after V lost 1 base and J lost 7 bases. Generated by immunoSEQ multiplex PCR, the TCRdb table keeps only in-frame clones and is missing some. The sample contains hundreds of thousands of clones, around 77% of which appear only once. This record belongs to a study of shared clonotypes between healthy human individuals. The clonotype was recovered from a woman between 40 and 55 years old in good health. Some clones in this sample may be carry-over from other donors' samples. Sequencing used PBMCs. V gene TRBV2 combines with J gene TRBJ2-1, with TRBD2 identical over 13 bases. The CDR3, as DNA: TGTGCCAGCAGTGAAGGACTAGCGGGAGGTAATGAGCAGTTCTTC. This sequence encodes CASSEGLAGGNEQFF.